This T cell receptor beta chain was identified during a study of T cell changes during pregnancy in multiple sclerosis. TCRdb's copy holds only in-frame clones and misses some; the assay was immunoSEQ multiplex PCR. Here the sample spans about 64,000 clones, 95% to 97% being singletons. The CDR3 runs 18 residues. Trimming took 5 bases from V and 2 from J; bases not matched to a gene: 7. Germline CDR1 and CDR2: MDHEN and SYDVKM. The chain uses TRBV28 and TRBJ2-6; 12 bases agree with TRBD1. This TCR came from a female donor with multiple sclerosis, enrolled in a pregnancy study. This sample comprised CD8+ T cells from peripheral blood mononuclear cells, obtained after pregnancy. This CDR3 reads CASSPVGTGGAGANVLTF. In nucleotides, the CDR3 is TGTGCCAGCAGTCCCGTCGGGACAGGGGGCGCTGGGGCCAACGTCCTGACTTTC.